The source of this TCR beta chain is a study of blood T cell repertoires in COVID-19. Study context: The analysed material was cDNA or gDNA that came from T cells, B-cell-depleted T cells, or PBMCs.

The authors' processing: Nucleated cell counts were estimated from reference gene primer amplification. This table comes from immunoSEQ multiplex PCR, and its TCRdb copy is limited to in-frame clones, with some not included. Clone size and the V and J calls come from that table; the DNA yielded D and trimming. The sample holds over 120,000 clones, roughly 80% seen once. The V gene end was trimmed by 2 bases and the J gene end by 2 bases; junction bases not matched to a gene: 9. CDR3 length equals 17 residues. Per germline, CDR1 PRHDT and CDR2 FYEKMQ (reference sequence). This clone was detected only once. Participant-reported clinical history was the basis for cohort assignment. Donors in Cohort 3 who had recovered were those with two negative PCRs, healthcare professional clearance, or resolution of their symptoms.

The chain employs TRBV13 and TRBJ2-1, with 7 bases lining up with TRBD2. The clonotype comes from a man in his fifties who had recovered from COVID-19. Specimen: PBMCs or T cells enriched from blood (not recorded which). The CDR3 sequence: CASSLTASGRPYNEQFF. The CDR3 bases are TGTGCCAGCAGCTTAACGGCTAGCGGAAGGCCCTACAATGAGCAGTTCTTC.